The clone carrying this TCR beta chain was found many times. As yet, its antigen is unknown. The data originate from a study of identical twins. TCRdb redid the calling of the 5' RACE reads with MiXCR, one entry per CDR3 protein. Of some 500,000 distinct CDR3 sequences in the sample, approximately 10% were seen once. CDR1 and CDR2 from the germline V gene are DFQATT and SNEGSKA (reference sequence). The CDR3 is 14 amino acids. V was clipped by 5 bases and J by 3 bases; unmatched bases: 10. Broader study findings: Invariant MAIT and iNKT cells are populations that could partly confound zero-insertion analyses. Insertions ran lower in abundant cord blood beta clonotypes, though not in memory repertoires. Not following the same donors, the study drew its conclusions from cross-sectional statistical analysis. Beta out-of-frame sequences showed weaker excess twin sharing.

This same sample was also part of a study on yellow fever vaccine responses in identical twins.

The sequence was obtained from a woman aged 18-29 years in good health. The sequenced material came from PBMCs. The gene calls are TRBV20-1 and TRBJ2-7, with 7 bases lining up with TRBD1. CDR3 sequence: CSAPLPGQNYEQYF. For the CDR3, the DNA is TGCAGTGCTCCCCTTCCGGGACAGAACTACGAGCAGTACTTC.